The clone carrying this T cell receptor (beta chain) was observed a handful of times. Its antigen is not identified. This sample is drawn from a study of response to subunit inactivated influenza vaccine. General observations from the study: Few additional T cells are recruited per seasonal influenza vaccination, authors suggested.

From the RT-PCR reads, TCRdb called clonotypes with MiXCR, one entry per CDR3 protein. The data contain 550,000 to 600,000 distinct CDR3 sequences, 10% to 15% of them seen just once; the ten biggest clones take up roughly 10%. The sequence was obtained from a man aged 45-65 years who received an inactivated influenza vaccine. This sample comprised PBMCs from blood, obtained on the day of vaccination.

The DNA of the CDR3 is TGTGCCAGCCAAATAGCGGGGGGGCTCGAAGATACGCAGTATTTT. Amino acid sequence: CASQIAGGLEDTQYF. V usage is TRBV2 and J usage is TRBJ2-3; 11 nucleotides align to TRBD2. The CDR3 extends over 15 amino acids. The trim removed 8 bases at V and 5 bases at J, leaving 9 bases unmatched. Germline V gives CDR1 SNHLY, CDR2 FYNNEI.